These T cell receptor beta chains were read from a single sample in a study of T-cell memory formation after mild COVID-19. TCRdb re-derived calls from the 5' RACE reads in MiXCR, one entry per CDR3 protein. There are fewer than 2,000 distinct CDR3 sequences in the sample; roughly 59% occur only once, and around 9.2% lies in the top ten. The sample consisted of PBMCs or a T cell subset sorted from them (not recorded which). The receptors were gathered from an adult who had mild COVID-19 (a few samples of this study predate the infection). Cell type and time point are not known. The CDR3 runs from the conserved cysteine through the conserved F or W. A D gene is named only where the DNA matches it firmly. Clone sizes are given selectively: once, few, many, or a class where the clone is expanded.

CDR3nt | CDR3aa | v_gene | abundance | d_gene | len | j_gene
TGTGCCATCAGAGCCCGTGTGGAGGGTGGCACAGATACGCAGTATTTT | CAIRARVEGGTDTQYF | TRBV10-3 | once | . | 16 | TRBJ2-3
TGTGCCAGCAGCCAACAGGGTGACGAGCAGTACTTC | CASSQQGDEQYF | TRBV7-8 | . | . | 12 | TRBJ2-7
TGTGCCAGCAGGCAGATCAGCAATGAGCAGTTCTTC | CASRQISNEQFF | TRBV6-2/TRBV6-3 | . | . | 12 | TRBJ2-1
TGTGCCAGTAGAGAGGCTCTCTCTAATGAGCAGTTCTTC | CASREALSNEQFF | TRBV19 | medium-sized | . | 13 | TRBJ2-1
TGTGCCAGCAGTTTAGCCCGCGGACAAGCAAACTATGGCTACACCTTC | CASSLARGQANYGYTF | TRBV12-3/TRBV12-4 | . | . | 16 | TRBJ1-2
TGTGCCAGCAGTAGGCAGGGGGTCTACGAGCAGTACTTC | CASSRQGVYEQYF | TRBV27 | large | TRBD1 | 13 | TRBJ2-7
TGTGCCAGCAGCCCCGGTGAGGGAATAATGGATTCACCCCTCCACTTT | CASSPGEGIMDSPLHF | TRBV9 | medium-sized | . | 16 | TRBJ1-6
TGTGCCAGCAGCTATAGCGGCTACAATGAGCAGTTCTTC | CASSYSGYNEQFF | TRBV7-9 | large | . | 13 | TRBJ2-1
TGTGCCAGCAGCCCGTCCAGCAACTATGAGCAGTTCTTC | CASSPSSNYEQFF | TRBV7-9 | . | . | 13 | TRBJ2-1
TGTGCCACCAGTGATTGGACTAGCGGGAGTCTCGCAGATACGCAGTATTTT | CATSDWTSGSLADTQYF | TRBV24-1 | . | TRBD2 | 17 | TRBJ2-3
TGTGCCAGCAGTTCGGCCTCCTACGAGCAGTACTTC | CASSSASYEQYF | TRBV27 | . | . | 12 | TRBJ2-7
TGTGCCAGTAGTTTTTTGTACGAAAAACTGTTTTTT | CASSFLYEKLFF | TRBV19 | . | . | 12 | TRBJ1-4
TGTGCCACCAGCCTCTCGACAGGCCCCAATGAGCAGTTCTTC | CATSLSTGPNEQFF | TRBV24-1 | . | . | 14 | TRBJ2-1
TGTGCCACCAGTGACGAAGAGCCGGGACTGGGAGCCTACAATGAGCAGTTCTTC | CATSDEEPGLGAYNEQFF | TRBV24-1 | large | . | 18 | TRBJ2-1
TGTGCCAGTTCCAAAGGGGCGGACTCACCCCTCCACTTT | CASSKGADSPLHF | TRBV12-3/TRBV12-4 | . | . | 13 | TRBJ1-6
TGTGCCAGCTCACTAAACGGCGGTCGCACAGATACGCAGTATTTT | CASSLNGGRTDTQYF | TRBV18 | large | . | 15 | TRBJ2-3